This T cell receptor (beta chain) stems from a study of neurological immune-mediated disorders. Notes on the study in general: Neither clinical nor MRI features showed any association with the multiple sclerosis repertoire cluster, and the authors stated that larger cohorts are needed. Expanded clones shared no identical CDR3 amino acid sequences across subjects, which suggested private TCR-beta repertoires in all groups. Phylogenetically, 18 of 34 multiple sclerosis patients' repertoires fell into one related-CDR3 cluster, a possible signature.

The sample holds many counts of this clonotype. As yet, its antigen is unknown. TCRdb re-derived calls from the 5' RACE reads in MiXCR, one entry per CDR3 protein. The sample consists of some 60,000 distinct CDR3 sequences, about 3.7% of them appearing once. Germline-derived CDR1 and CDR2 are LGHNA and YSLEER. The CDR3 contains 18 residues. V shed 0 bases and J shed 0 bases, with 16 bases lying between them. The V gene is TRBV4-3, the J gene TRBJ2-3, with D perhaps matching TRBD2 (5 bases). The receptor comes from a woman between 50 and 59 years old with multiple sclerosis. Source material: PBMCs. This chain's CDR3 is CASSQDQSSGFSTDTQYF. The CDR3 nucleotides read TGCGCCAGCAGCCAAGATCAGTCCTCGGGGTTTAGCACAGATACGCAGTATTTT.